This TCR beta chain was captured by sequencing in a study of T cell responses to AZD1222 COVID-19 vaccine. Data came from immunoSEQ multiplex PCR; TCRdb stores just in-frame clones and leaves some out. Of 100,000 or so clones in the sample, roughly 90% were seen once. This CDR3 spans 15 amino acids. The germline V gene encodes CDR1 MNHEY and CDR2 SVGEGT. V was clipped by 4 bases and J by 4 bases; unmatched bases: 6. The sequences come from peripheral blood, collected on day 0 of AZD1222 vaccination. The clonotype was recovered from an adult in good health. The chain couples TRBV6-2 or TRBV6-3 to TRBJ2-1; 8 bases fit TRBD2. DNA for the CDR3: TGTGCCAGCAGTTGGACGGGAGGGCCGTACAATGAGCAGTTCTTC. Its translation: CASSWTGGPYNEQFF.